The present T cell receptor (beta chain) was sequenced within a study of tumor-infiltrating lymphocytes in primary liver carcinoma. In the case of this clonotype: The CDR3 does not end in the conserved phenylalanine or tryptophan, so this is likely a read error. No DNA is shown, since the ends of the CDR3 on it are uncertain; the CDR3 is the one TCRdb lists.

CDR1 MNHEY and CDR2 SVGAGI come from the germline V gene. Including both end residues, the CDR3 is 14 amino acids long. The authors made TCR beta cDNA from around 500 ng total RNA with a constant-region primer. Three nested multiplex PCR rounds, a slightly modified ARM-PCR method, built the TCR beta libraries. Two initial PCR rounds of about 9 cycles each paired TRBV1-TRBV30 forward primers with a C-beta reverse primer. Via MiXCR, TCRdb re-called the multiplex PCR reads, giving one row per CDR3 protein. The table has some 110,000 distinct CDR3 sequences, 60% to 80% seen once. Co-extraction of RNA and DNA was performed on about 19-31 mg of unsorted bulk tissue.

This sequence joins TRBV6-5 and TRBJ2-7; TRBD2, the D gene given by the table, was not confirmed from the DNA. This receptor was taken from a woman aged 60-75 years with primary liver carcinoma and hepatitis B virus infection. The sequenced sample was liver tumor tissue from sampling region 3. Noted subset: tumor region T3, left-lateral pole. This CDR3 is CASSSSGANYEQDL.